This T cell receptor beta chain comes out of a study of T cells in Graves' hyperthyroidism and ophthalmopathy. This clonotype occurred many times. Patients were excluded for uncontrolled infection, other autoimmune disease, pregnancy or lactation. TCR beta CDR3 regions were amplified from RNA transcripts. The HTBI primer set was used in a first-round RT-PCR of the TCR CDR3. From the multiplex PCR reads, TCRdb called clonotypes with MiXCR, one entry per CDR3 protein. In the table there are hundreds of thousands of distinct CDR3 sequences, over 15% of which are singletons. The TCR was taken from a woman aged 18-29 years with Graves' hyperthyroidism. The sequenced sample consisted of blood.

The CDR3 coding sequence is TGTGCCATCATGAAGGACAGGCGCGAGACCCAGTACTTC. Translated, it gives CAIMKDRRETQYF. J is TRBJ2-5 and V is TRBV10-3, with TRBD1 matching 7 bases. The V gene end was trimmed by 7 bases and the J gene end by 5 bases; junction bases not matched to a gene: 7. Germline V gene lookup returns CDR1 ENHRY and CDR2 SYGVKD. CDR3 length: 13 residues.